Reported below is one TCR beta chain. Authors' analysis steps: Cell counts per sample came from amplifying reference gene primers. TCRdb keeps only in-frame clones here, not all; method: immunoSEQ multiplex PCR. V and J calls and clone size follow that table, whereas D and trimming were derived from the DNA. Of roughly 250,000 clones detected, roughly 82% appear once; the ten largest clones hold nearly 5%. This entry comes from a study of blood T cell repertoires in COVID-19. Whole-study context: Italy, Spain and the United States were the sources of the convalescent and acute COVID-19 samples. Sources were T cells, B-cell-depleted T cells, or PBMCs; the material itself was cDNA or gDNA.

The sample was peripheral blood. This clonotype was obtained from a woman older than 75 with active or convalescent COVID-19.

The CDR3 nucleotides read TGTGCCAGCTCACCTGGGACAGGGATGAACACTGAAGCTTTCTTT. Translated: CASSPGTGMNTEAFF. J is TRBJ1-1 and V is TRBV18, with 9 bases matching TRBD1. The CDR3 runs to 15 residues. The junction had 2 bases not matched to a gene; V was cut back by 3 bases and J by 0 bases. Germline assignment: CDR1 KGHSH and CDR2 LQKENI.